The clone carrying this TCR beta chain occurred a few times. Orbital computed tomography and thyroid ultrasound, together with serum TRAb and thyroxine and clinical symptoms, were used for diagnoses. Isolation of PBMCs was performed on around 9.8 ml fresh peripheral blood. There were TCR beta CDR3 regions amplified from RNA transcripts. First-round RT-PCR of the TCR CDR3 relied on the HTBI primer set. TCRdb itself ran the multiplex PCR reads through MiXCR, one entry per CDR3 protein. The table includes 250,000 to 300,000 distinct CDR3 sequences, roughly 20% detected once. The record originates from a study of T cells in Graves' hyperthyroidism and ophthalmopathy. In germline, CDR1 is DFQATT, CDR2 SNEGSKA (reference sequence). The CDR3 sequence is 15 residues long. V was clipped by 3 bases and J by 0 bases, with 13 bases between them.

The TCR originated in a man aged 50-60 years with Graves' ophthalmopathy. This chain connects TRBV20-1 to TRBJ2-3; the D is unclear. What was sequenced was blood. CDR3 residues: CSASPPRASTDTQYF. The CDR3 DNA is TGCAGTGCTAGTCCCCCTAGGGCTAGCACAGATACGCAGTATTTT.